A selection of T cell receptor beta chains follows, all from one sample in a study of OX40 agonist ivuxolimab in advanced cancers. Only in-frame clones appear in the TCRdb table, and some are missing; sequencing was by immunoSEQ multiplex PCR. The table includes 65,000 to 70,000 clones, roughly 81% detected once. The sequencing used CD4+ or CD8+ T cells sorted from blood, collected in a trial of the OX40 agonist ivuxolimab. These receptors originate from an adult with an advanced solid tumor such as melanoma, head and neck, liver or kidney cancer. Both conserved end residues are part of each CDR3. Each record gives: J gene, CDR3 length, D gene, V gene, clone size, CDR3 DNA, CDR3 protein. The D gene is left open where the match is weak. Not every row has a clone size; where given, it reads once, few, many or a size class.

j_gene: TRBJ1-1; len: 13; d_gene: NA; v_gene: TRBV5-5; abundance: once; CDR3nt: TGTGCCAGCAGCCGTCAAGGTGACACTGAAGCTTTCTTT; CDR3aa: CASSRQGDTEAFF
j_gene: TRBJ1-2; len: 15; d_gene: NA; v_gene: TRBV6-4; abundance: NA; CDR3nt: TGTGCCAGCAGTGACTCGACACAGGGTCGGTATGGCTACACCTTC; CDR3aa: CASSDSTQGRYGYTF
j_gene: TRBJ2-3; len: 16; d_gene: TRBD2; v_gene: TRBV10-3; abundance: NA; CDR3nt: TGTGCCATCAGTGAAACTAGCGGGGGGGGGACAGATACGCAGTATTTT; CDR3aa: CAISETSGGGTDTQYF
j_gene: TRBJ2-3; len: 12; d_gene: NA; v_gene: TRBV7-6; abundance: NA; CDR3nt: TGTGCCAGCAGCTTAACGCCAGATACGCAGTATTTT; CDR3aa: CASSLTPDTQYF
j_gene: TRBJ2-7; len: 14; d_gene: TRBD2; v_gene: TRBV5-1; abundance: NA; CDR3nt: TGCGCCAGCAGCTGGACGCGGGGGGCCTACGAGCAGTACTTC; CDR3aa: CASSWTRGAYEQYF
j_gene: TRBJ1-1; len: 13; d_gene: NA; v_gene: TRBV11-3; abundance: few; CDR3nt: TGTGCCAGCAGCCAACAGAGGAACACTGAAGCTTTCTTT; CDR3aa: CASSQQRNTEAFF
j_gene: TRBJ2-7; len: 14; d_gene: NA; v_gene: TRBV5-1; abundance: NA; CDR3nt: TGCGCCAGCTACGTGGGAGACATATCCTACGAGCAGTACTTC; CDR3aa: CASYVGDISYEQYF
j_gene: TRBJ1-6; len: 14; d_gene: TRBD1; v_gene: TRBV5-6; abundance: few; CDR3nt: TGTGCCAGCAGCTCGGACAGGGAGAATTCACCCCTCCACTTT; CDR3aa: CASSSDRENSPLHF
j_gene: TRBJ1-6; len: 18; d_gene: NA; v_gene: TRBV10-3; abundance: NA; CDR3nt: TGTGCCATCAGTGAGAGTCGGGACCTAAGCTCCTATAATTCACCCCTCCACTTT; CDR3aa: CAISESRDLSSYNSPLHF
j_gene: TRBJ1-4; len: 14; d_gene: TRBD1; v_gene: TRBV28; abundance: NA; CDR3nt: TGTGCCAGCAGGACAGGGGGCGGTCAGGAAAAACTGTTTTTT; CDR3aa: CASRTGGGQEKLFF
j_gene: TRBJ1-1; len: 16; d_gene: TRBD1; v_gene: TRBV28; abundance: NA; CDR3nt: TGTGCCAGCAGTTTCGAACTGACAGGGTGGAACACTGAAGCTTTCTTT; CDR3aa: CASSFELTGWNTEAFF
j_gene: TRBJ1-2; len: 14; d_gene: NA; v_gene: TRBV7-8; abundance: once; CDR3nt: TGTGCCAGCAGCTCACAAAACGGACCGGAAGGCTACACCTTC; CDR3aa: CASSSQNGPEGYTF
j_gene: TRBJ1-2; len: 12; d_gene: NA; v_gene: TRBV7-8; abundance: NA; CDR3nt: TGTGCCAGCAGCTTTACATCCTATGGCTACACCTTC; CDR3aa: CASSFTSYGYTF
j_gene: TRBJ2-1; len: 11; d_gene: NA; v_gene: TRBV7-8; abundance: NA; CDR3nt: TGTGCCAGCAGCTTAGCTCATGAGCAGTTCTTC; CDR3aa: CASSLAHEQFF
j_gene: TRBJ1-4; len: 11; d_gene: NA; v_gene: TRBV20-1; abundance: once; CDR3nt: TGCAGTGCCCCAGATAATGAAAAACTGTTTTTT; CDR3aa: CSAPDNEKLFF
j_gene: TRBJ1-5; len: 14; d_gene: NA; v_gene: TRBV6-5; abundance: once; CDR3nt: TGTGCCAGCAGTTACTCGAGCAGCAATCAGCCCCAGCATTTT; CDR3aa: CASSYSSSNQPQHF
j_gene: TRBJ2-7; len: 16; d_gene: TRBD2; v_gene: TRBV10-3; abundance: once; CDR3nt: TGTGCCATCAGTGTATACGGGACTAGCGGTAAATACGAGCAGTACTTC; CDR3aa: CAISVYGTSGKYEQYF
j_gene: TRBJ1-1; len: 12; d_gene: NA; v_gene: TRBV10-3; abundance: NA; CDR3nt: TGTGCCATCAGTGACGAGGGGCTGAGTGCTTTCTTT; CDR3aa: CAISDEGLSAFF
j_gene: TRBJ1-1; len: 15; d_gene: NA; v_gene: TRBV19; abundance: NA; CDR3nt: TGTGCCAGTAGTACGATATTACAGATGAACACTGAAGCTTTCTTT; CDR3aa: CASSTILQMNTEAFF
j_gene: TRBJ1-1; len: 17; d_gene: NA; v_gene: TRBV27; abundance: NA; CDR3nt: TGTGCCAGCAACCCGCTTCCGGTTGGCGCAATAAACACTGAAGCTTTCTTT; CDR3aa: CASNPLPVGAINTEAFF
j_gene: TRBJ2-7; len: 14; d_gene: NA; v_gene: TRBV19; abundance: NA; CDR3nt: TGTGCCAGTAGCCCCGACTTCTCCGGATACGAGCAGTACTTC; CDR3aa: CASSPDFSGYEQYF
j_gene: TRBJ2-7; len: 13; d_gene: NA; v_gene: TRBV5-1; abundance: NA; CDR3nt: TGCGCCAGCAGCCGTCAGACCCTCTACGAGCAGTACTTC; CDR3aa: CASSRQTLYEQYF
j_gene: TRBJ1-2; len: 14; d_gene: TRBD1; v_gene: TRBV7-3; abundance: NA; CDR3nt: TGTGCCAGCAGCCAGGGGGGGCCTGGCTATGGCTACACCTTC; CDR3aa: CASSQGGPGYGYTF
j_gene: TRBJ2-5; len: 18; d_gene: TRBD2; v_gene: TRBV4-1; abundance: few; CDR3nt: TGCGCCAGCAGCCAAGATTTAAGCGGGGGGGCAGGATGGGAGACCCAGTACTTC; CDR3aa: CASSQDLSGGAGWETQYF
j_gene: TRBJ1-6; len: 14; d_gene: TRBD1; v_gene: TRBV30; abundance: few; CDR3nt: TGTGCCTGGAGAAGGGACAGTGGGAAGAAACCCCTCCACTTT; CDR3aa: CAWRRDSGKKPLHF
j_gene: TRBJ2-7; len: 14; d_gene: NA; v_gene: TRBV4-1; abundance: NA; CDR3nt: TGCGCCAGCAGCCAAGTAAATGGGGGCTACGAGCAGTACTTC; CDR3aa: CASSQVNGGYEQYF
j_gene: TRBJ2-2; len: 14; d_gene: NA; v_gene: TRBV6-1; abundance: NA; CDR3nt: TGTGCCAGCGGCCAGGGGTGGGGCACCGGGGAGCTGTTTTTT; CDR3aa: CASGQGWGTGELFF
j_gene: TRBJ2-1; len: 14; d_gene: NA; v_gene: TRBV5-1; abundance: NA; CDR3nt: TGCGCCAGCAGCTTGGGGACTATATACAATGAGCAGTTCTTC; CDR3aa: CASSLGTIYNEQFF